This is a list of T cell receptor beta chains from one sample in a study of regulatory T cells in long-lasting Graves disease. Each CDR3 protein is one row after TCRdb ran MiXCR on the multiplex PCR reads. The repertoire holds 350,000 to 500,000 distinct CDR3 sequences, with roughly 15% as singletons. A further study also used this sample, focusing on T cells in Graves' hyperthyroidism and ophthalmopathy.

Here the sequenced sample was peripheral blood mononuclear cells (PBMCs), taken at new diagnosis, from a patient treated with antithyroid drugs. These receptors all come from a woman aged 25 to 39 with Graves disease. CDR3s include the opening cysteine and the closing phenylalanine or tryptophan. A D gene is named only where the DNA matches it firmly. Size values are once, few and many counts, or a class for expanded clones, and some rows have none.

abundance | d_gene | j_gene | v_gene | CDR3aa | CDR3nt
. | . | TRBJ2-3 | TRBV30 | CAWSVGRSTDTQYF | TGTGCCTGGAGTGTTGGACGGAGCACAGATACGCAGTATTTT
. | TRBD1 | TRBJ1-5 | TRBV6-9 | CASSSGTGYSNQPQHF | TGTGCCAGCAGTTCAGGGACAGGCTATAGCAATCAGCCCCAGCATTTT
. | . | TRBJ2-5 | TRBV29-1 | CSATGDSETQYF | TGCAGCGCCACGGGGGACTCAGAGACCCAGTACTTC
many | TRBD2 | TRBJ2-1 | TRBV18 | CASSPRGTSGSSYNEQFF | TGTGCCAGCTCACCCCGGGGGACTAGCGGGAGCTCCTACAATGAGCAGTTCTTC
. | . | TRBJ2-2 | TRBV7-6 | CASSPRTMNTGELFF | TGTGCCAGCAGCCCAAGGACAATGAACACCGGGGAGCTGTTTTTT
many | . | TRBJ2-5 | TRBV18 | CASSRTLPGPIQETQYF | TGTGCCAGCTCGCGGACTCTTCCGGGACCCATCCAAGAGACCCAGTACTTC
. | . | TRBJ2-5 | TRBV29-1 | CSAPRVAPAETQYF | TGCAGCGCTCCCCGGGTGGCCCCCGCAGAGACCCAGTACTTC
. | TRBD2 | TRBJ2-1 | TRBV15 | CATSRYGLAGDGAYNEQFF | TGTGCCACCAGCAGATACGGACTAGCGGGAGACGGGGCCTACAATGAGCAGTTCTTC
many | TRBD2 | TRBJ2-3 | TRBV18 | CASSPSGGLAGATDTQYF | TGTGCCAGCTCACCTAGCGGGGGACTAGCGGGAGCCACAGATACGCAGTATTTT
many | TRBD1 | TRBJ1-4 | TRBV28 | CASSKTGQGAVKLFF | TGTGCCAGCAGTAAAACGGGACAGGGGGCCGTAAAACTGTTTTTT
many | TRBD2 | TRBJ2-1 | TRBV11-2 | CASSLEPSGYNEQFF | TGTGCCAGCAGCTTAGAACCTAGCGGTTACAATGAGCAGTTCTTC
few | TRBD2 | TRBJ2-1 | TRBV6-2/TRBV6-3 | CASTQGTSGNDEQFF | TGTGCCAGCACTCAGGGGACTAGCGGGAACGATGAGCAGTTCTTC
many | . | TRBJ1-1 | TRBV28 | CASSLIGRTEAFF | TGTGCCAGCAGTTTAATAGGACGCACTGAAGCTTTCTTT
many | . | TRBJ2-5 | TRBV11-2 | CASSLGPGQKMGETQYF | TGTGCCAGCAGCTTAGGCCCGGGCCAGAAAATGGGGGAGACCCAGTACTTC
many | TRBD2 | TRBJ2-7 | TRBV27 | CASSSGLAPYEQYF | TGTGCCAGCAGTTCGGGACTAGCCCCCTACGAGCAGTACTTC
few | TRBD1 | TRBJ2-7 | TRBV27 | CASSPRQGANNYEQYF | TGTGCCAGCAGTCCAAGACAGGGGGCAAATAATTACGAGCAGTACTTC
many | . | TRBJ2-7 | TRBV3-1 | CASSQGPTTSYEQYF | TGTGCCAGCAGCCAAGGACCGACAACCTCCTACGAGCAGTACTTC
many | TRBD1 | TRBJ2-7 | TRBV6-4 | CASSLTGGHEQYF | TGTGCCAGCAGTTTGACAGGGGGCCACGAGCAGTACTTC